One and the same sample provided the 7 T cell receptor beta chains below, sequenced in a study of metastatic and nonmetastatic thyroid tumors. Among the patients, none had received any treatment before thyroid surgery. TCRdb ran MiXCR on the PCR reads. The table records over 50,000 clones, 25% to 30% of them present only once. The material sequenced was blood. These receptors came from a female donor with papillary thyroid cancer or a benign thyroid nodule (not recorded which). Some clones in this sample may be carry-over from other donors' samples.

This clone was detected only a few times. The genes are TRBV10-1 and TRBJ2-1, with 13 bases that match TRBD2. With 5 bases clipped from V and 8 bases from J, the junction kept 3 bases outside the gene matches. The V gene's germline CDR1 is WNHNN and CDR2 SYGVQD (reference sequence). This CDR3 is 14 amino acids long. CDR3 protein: CASSTSGRVDEQFF. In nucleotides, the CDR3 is TGCGCCAGCAGTACTAGCGGGAGGGTCGATGAGCAGTTCTTC.

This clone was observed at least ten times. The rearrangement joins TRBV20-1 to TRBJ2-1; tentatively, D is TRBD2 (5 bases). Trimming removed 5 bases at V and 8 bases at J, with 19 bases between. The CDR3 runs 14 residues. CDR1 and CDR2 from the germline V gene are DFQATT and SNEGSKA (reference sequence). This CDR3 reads CSAPGKGYMDEQFF. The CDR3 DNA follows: TGCAGTGCTCCCGGGAAGGGTTATATGGATGAGCAGTTCTTC.

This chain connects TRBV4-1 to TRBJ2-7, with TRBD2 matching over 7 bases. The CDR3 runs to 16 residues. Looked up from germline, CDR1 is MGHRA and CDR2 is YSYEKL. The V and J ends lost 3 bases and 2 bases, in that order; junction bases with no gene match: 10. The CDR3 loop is CASSHHLSGTTYEQYF. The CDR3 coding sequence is TGCGCCAGCAGCCACCACCTGAGCGGGACTACCTACGAGCAGTACTTC.

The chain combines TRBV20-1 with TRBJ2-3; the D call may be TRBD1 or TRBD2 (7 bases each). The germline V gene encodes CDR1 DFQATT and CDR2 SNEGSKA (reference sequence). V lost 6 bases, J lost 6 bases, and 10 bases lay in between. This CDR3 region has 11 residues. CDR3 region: CSARGGDTQYF. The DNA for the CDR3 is TGCAGTGCCAGGGGGGGCGATACGCAGTATTTT.

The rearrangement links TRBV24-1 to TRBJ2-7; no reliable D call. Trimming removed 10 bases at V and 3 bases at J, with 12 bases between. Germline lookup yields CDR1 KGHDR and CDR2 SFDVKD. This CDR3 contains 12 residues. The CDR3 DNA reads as TGTGCCACAGCGAGTGATGGCTACGAGCAGTACTTC. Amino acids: CATASDGYEQYF.

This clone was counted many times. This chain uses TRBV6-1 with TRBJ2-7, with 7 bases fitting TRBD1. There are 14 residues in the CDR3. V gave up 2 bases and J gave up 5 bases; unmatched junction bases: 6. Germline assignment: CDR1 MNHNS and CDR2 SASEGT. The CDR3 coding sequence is TGTGCCAGCAGTGAAAGGGGGCGGGTTCACGAGCAGTACTTC. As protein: CASSERGRVHEQYF.

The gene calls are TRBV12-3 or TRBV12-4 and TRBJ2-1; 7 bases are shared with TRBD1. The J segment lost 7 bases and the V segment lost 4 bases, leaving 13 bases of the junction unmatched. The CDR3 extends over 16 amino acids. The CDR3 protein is CASSSKDRTPGNEQFF. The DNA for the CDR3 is TGTGCCAGCAGTTCCAAGGACAGGACCCCCGGGAATGAGCAGTTCTTC.